What follows is one T cell receptor beta chain and its context. Its specificity is not known. The CDR3 contains 13 residues. Per germline, CDR1 MGHDK and CDR2 SYGVNS. V lost 6 bases, J lost 4 bases, and 5 bases stayed unmatched. This record belongs to a study of beta chain features in type 1 diabetes. Study-wide results and caveats: Small HLA sub-analyses could not settle whether HLA shapes TCRB rearrangement.

Since all of the isolated RNA was reverse transcribed, expressed TCRB transcripts were what got sequenced. Assay: immunoSEQ multiplex PCR; the TCRdb copy retains only in-frame clones and omits some. The table has 850,000 to 900,000 clones, roughly 16% seen once. Material: naive CD4+ T cells from blood. The sequence came from a woman aged 18-29 years in good health. The chain carries TRBV25-1 and TRBJ2-7; TRBD2 matches at 8 bases. The CDR3 DNA reads as TGTGCCAGCAGCCCAAGCGGGAGTTACGAGCAGTACTTC. Its translation is CASSPSGSYEQYF.